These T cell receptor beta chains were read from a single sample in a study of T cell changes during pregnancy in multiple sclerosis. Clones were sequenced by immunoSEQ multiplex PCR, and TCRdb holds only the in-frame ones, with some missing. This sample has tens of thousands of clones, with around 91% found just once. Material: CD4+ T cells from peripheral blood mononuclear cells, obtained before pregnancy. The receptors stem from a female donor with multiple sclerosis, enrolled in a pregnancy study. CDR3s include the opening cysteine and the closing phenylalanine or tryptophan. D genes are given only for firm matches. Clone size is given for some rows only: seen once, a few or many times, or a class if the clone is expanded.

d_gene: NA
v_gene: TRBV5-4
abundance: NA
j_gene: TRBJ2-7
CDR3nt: TGTGCCAGCAGCCGGGGACTGGCGGGAAGTAGTTACGAGCAGTACTTC
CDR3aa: CASSRGLAGSSYEQYF

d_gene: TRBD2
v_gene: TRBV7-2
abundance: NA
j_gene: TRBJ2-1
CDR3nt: TGTGCCAGCAGCTTATTTACTAGCGGGAGGGCCGGGGAGCAGTTCTTC
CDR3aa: CASSLFTSGRAGEQFF

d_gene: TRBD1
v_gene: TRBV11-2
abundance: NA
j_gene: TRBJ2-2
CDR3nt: TGTGCCAGCAGCTTTGGGACAGGGACTCCCACCGGGGAGCTGTTTTTT
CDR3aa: CASSFGTGTPTGELFF

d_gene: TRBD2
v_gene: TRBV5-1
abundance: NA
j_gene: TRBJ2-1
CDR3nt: TGCGCCAGCCGAGGACTAGCGGGAGGTGGTGAGCAGTTCTTC
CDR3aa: CASRGLAGGGEQFF

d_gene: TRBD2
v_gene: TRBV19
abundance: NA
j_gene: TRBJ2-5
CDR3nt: TGTGCCAGTAGCGGCGGGAGGCGAGAGACCCAGTACTTC
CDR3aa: CASSGGRRETQYF

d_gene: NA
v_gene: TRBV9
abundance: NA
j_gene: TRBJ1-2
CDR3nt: TGTGCCAGCAGCGTAGGAGGAACGGCCACCGCGTACTATGGCTACACCTTC
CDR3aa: CASSVGGTATAYYGYTF

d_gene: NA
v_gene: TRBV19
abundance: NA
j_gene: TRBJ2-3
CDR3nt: TGTGCCAGTACCCGCAGGGAAAGCACAGATACGCAGTATTTT
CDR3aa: CASTRRESTDTQYF

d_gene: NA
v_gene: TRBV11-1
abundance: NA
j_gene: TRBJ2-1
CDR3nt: TGTGCCAGCGTTTCCAGGGGTGAGCAGTTCTTC
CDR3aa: CASVSRGEQFF

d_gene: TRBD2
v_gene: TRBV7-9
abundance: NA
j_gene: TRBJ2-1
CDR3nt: TGTGCCAGCAGCTTAGTTGCTAGCGGGAGGTGGAATGAGCAGTTCTTC
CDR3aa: CASSLVASGRWNEQFF

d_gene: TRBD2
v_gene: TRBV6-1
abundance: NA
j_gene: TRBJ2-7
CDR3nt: TGTGCCAGCAGTGAAGGAGCGGGAGAGTTCGACGAGCAGTACTTC
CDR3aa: CASSEGAGEFDEQYF

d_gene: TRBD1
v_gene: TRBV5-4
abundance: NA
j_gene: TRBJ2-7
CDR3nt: TGTGCCAGCAGCTCCCCGGACAGGGCTTCGTACGAGCAGTACTTC
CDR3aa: CASSSPDRASYEQYF

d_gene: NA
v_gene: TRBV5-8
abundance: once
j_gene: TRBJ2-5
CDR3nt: TGTGCCAGCGGGGCAGGGAGGCAAGAGACCCAGTACTTC
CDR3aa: CASGAGRQETQYF

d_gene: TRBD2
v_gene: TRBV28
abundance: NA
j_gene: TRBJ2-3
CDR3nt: TGTGGGTCTGTACAGGCGGGAGGGCCCACAGATACGCAGTATTTT
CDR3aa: CGSVQAGGPTDTQYF

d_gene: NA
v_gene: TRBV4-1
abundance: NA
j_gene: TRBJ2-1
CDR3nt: TGCGCCAGCAGTCCCGGGACTCCTGCTAACGAGCAGTTCTTC
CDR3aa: CASSPGTPANEQFF

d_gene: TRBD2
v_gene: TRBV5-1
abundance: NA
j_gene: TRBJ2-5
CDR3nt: TGCGCCAGCAGCCAAAGCGGGAGGGCCCAAGAGACCCAGTACTTC
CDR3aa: CASSQSGRAQETQYF

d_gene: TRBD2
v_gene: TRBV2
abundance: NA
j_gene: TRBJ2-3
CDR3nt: TGTGCCAGCAGAGCGGGAGGCGCAGATACGCAGTATTTT
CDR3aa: CASRAGGADTQYF

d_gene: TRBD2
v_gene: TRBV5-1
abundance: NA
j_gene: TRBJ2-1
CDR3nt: TGCGCCAGCAGCTCCGGGACTAGATTCAATGAGCAGTTCTTC
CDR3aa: CASSSGTRFNEQFF

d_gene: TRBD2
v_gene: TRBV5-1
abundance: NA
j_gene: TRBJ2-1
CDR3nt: TGCGCCAGTTCCCCGGCTAGCGGCTACAATGAGCAGTTCTTC
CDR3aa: CASSPASGYNEQFF

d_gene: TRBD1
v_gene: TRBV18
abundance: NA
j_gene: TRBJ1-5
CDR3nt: TGTGCCAGCTCTCCCGGACAGGAGGATAATCAGCCCCAGCATTTT
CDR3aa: CASSPGQEDNQPQHF

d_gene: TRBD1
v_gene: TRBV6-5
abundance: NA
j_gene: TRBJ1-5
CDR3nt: TGTGCCAGCAGCCGACAGGGTAGCAATCAGCCCCAGCATTTT
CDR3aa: CASSRQGSNQPQHF

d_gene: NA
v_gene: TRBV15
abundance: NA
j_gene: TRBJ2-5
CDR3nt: TGTGCCACCAGCAGAGAGACAAGCCAAGAGACCCAGTACTTC
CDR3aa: CATSRETSQETQYF

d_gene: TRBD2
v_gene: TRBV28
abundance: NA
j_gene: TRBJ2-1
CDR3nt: TGTGCCAGCAGTCCACGGACTAGCGGGAGGCGGGCTGAGCAGTTCTTC
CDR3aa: CASSPRTSGRRAEQFF

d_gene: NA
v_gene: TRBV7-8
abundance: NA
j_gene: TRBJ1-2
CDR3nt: TGTGCCAGCAGCTTAGCACGGACAAATGGCTACACCTTC
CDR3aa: CASSLARTNGYTF

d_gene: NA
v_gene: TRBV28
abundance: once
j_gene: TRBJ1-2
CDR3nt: TGTGCCATCGCGCGGGAGCATATCTATGGCTACACCTTC
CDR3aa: CAIAREHIYGYTF

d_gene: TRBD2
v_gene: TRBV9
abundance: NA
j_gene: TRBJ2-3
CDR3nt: TGTGCCAGCAGCATGAGCGGGGCTTACACAGATACGCAGTATTTT
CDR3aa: CASSMSGAYTDTQYF

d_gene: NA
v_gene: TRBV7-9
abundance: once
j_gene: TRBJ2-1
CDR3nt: TGTGCCAGCAGCCCGGGACTTTCTTTCAGCTCCTACAATGAGCAGTTCTTC
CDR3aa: CASSPGLSFSSYNEQFF

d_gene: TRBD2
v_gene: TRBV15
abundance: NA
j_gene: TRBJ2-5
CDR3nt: TGTGCCACCGGAAGGAGAACTAGCGGGATGTACCAAGAGACCCAGTACTTC
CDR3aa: CATGRRTSGMYQETQYF

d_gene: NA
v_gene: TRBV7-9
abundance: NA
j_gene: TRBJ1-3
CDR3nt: TGTGCCAGCAGCTTAGGCTCCGGGAACACCATATATTTT
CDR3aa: CASSLGSGNTIYF

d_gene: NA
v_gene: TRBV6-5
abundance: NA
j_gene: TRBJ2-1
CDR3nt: TGTGCCAGCAGTTTTTTCGGGAGATACAATGAGCAGTTCTTC
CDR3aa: CASSFFGRYNEQFF

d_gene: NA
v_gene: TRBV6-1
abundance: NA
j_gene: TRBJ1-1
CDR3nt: TGTGCCATCATGAAGAGGGAGAACACTGAAGCTTTCTTT
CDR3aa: CAIMKRENTEAFF

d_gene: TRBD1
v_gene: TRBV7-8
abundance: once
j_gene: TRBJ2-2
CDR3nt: TGTGCCAGCAGCTTTAGGGGACAGGGGGTCGGGGAGCTGTTTTTT
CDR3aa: CASSFRGQGVGELFF

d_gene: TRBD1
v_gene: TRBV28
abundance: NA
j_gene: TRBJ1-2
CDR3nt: TGTGCCAGCAGTCCTCCGGGACAGGTTTTTGGCTACACCTTC
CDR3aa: CASSPPGQVFGYTF

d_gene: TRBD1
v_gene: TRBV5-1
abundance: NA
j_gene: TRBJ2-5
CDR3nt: TGCGCCAGCAGCAGGGGACAGGCTAGTTACCAAGAGACCCAGTACTTC
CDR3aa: CASSRGQASYQETQYF

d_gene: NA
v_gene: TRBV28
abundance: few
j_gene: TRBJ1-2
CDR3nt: TGTGCCAGCAGTTTAACCCCTGGGCATGCAGGCGGGGGAGGCTACACCTTC
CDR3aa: CASSLTPGHAGGGGYTF

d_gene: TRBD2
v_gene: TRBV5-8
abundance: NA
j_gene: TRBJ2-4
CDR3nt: TGTGCCAGCAGCTTGCGGATTGGACTAGCGTACCCCCTAGCCAAAAACATTCAGTACTTC
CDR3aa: CASSLRIGLAYPLAKNIQYF

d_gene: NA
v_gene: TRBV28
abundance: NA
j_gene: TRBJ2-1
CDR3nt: TGTGCCAGCAGTTTTGGTCCCAGACAGAAGGGATACCCTGAGCAGTTCTTC
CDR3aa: CASSFGPRQKGYPEQFF

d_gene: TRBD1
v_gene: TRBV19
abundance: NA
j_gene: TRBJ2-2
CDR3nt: TGTGCCAGTAACGCAGGACAGGGGCTAGGAGGGGAGCTGTTTTTT
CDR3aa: CASNAGQGLGGELFF

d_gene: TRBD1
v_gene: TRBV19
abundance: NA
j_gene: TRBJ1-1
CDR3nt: TGTGCCAGTAGTATAATGGGCAGGGGGCCCACTGAAGCTTTCTTT
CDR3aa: CASSIMGRGPTEAFF

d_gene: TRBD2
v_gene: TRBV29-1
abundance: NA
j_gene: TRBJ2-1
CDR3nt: TGCAGCGTTGATTCTCCGGCGGGCCTAGCGGTTACAAATGAGCAGTTCTTC
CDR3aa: CSVDSPAGLAVTNEQFF

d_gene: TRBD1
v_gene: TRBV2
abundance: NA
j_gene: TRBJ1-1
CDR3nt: TGTGCCAGCAGTGAACGGGGACAGGGTGGCACTGAAGCTTTCTTT
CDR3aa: CASSERGQGGTEAFF

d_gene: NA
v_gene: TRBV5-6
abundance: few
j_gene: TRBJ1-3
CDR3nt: TGTGCCAGCAGCTTTGGGGATGCCGGGAATGGAAACACCATATATTTT
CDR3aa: CASSFGDAGNGNTIYF

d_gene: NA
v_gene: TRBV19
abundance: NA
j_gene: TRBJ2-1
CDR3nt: TGTGCCAGTAGCCGCGGGGCGACCCCTATATCCTACAATGAGCAGTTCTTC
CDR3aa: CASSRGATPISYNEQFF